This paragraph covers one TCR beta chain sequence. The antigen is undetermined. Profiled with immunoSEQ multiplex PCR; TCRdb holds only in-frame clones, not every one. The table includes just under 250,000 clones, roughly 90% detected once. Treatment here: about 20 received Ad26.COV2.S at low or high dose, single or two shots; about five received placebo; per-sample allocation not given. After the first vaccine or placebo injection, samples were drawn on day 63. A Boston donor was an adult aged 18-55 years. Vaccination used an Ad26 vector expressing Wuhan-strain SARS-CoV-2 spike. The sample comes from a study of Ad26.COV2.S vaccination and SARS-CoV-2 variants. V lost 0 bases, J lost 0 bases, and 3 bases lay in between. This CDR3 spans 13 amino acids. CDR1 is GTSNPN, CDR2 SVGIG, per germline (reference sequence). Study-level results: Individuals receiving vaccine had higher spike-specific TCR breadth than placebo recipients did.

The TCR originated in a person aged 18-60 years who received the Ad26.COV2.S COVID-19 vaccine or a placebo. The chain joins TRBV30 to TRBJ1-3; unclear D gene. The sequencing here drew on peripheral blood, taken in a trial of Ad26.COV2.S vaccine versus placebo. CDR3 in amino acids: CAWSVLSGNTIYF. The CDR3 DNA reads as TGTGCCTGGAGTGTCCTCTCTGGAAACACCATATATTTT. The entire variable domain, with the rest obtained from reference TRBV30 and TRBJ1-3, is as follows: SQTIHQWPATLVQPVGSPLSLECTVEGTSNPNLYWYRQAAGRGLQLLFYSVGIGQISSEVPQNLSASRPQDRQFILSSKKLLLSDSGFYLCAWSVLSGNTIYFGEGSWLTVV.